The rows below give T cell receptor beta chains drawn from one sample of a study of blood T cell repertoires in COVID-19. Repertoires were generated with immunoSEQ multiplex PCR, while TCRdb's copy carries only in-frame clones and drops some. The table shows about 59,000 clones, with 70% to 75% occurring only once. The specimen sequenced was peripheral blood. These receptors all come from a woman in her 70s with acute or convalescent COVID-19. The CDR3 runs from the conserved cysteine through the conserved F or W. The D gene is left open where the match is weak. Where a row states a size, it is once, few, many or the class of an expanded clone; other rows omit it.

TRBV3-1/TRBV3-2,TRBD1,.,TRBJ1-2,CASSLSDRDAGGYTF,TGTGCCAGCAGCCTTTCGGACAGGGACGCGGGGGGCTACACCTTC
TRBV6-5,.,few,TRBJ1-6,CASSYSGRGGNSPLHF,TGTGCCAGCAGTTACTCCGGCAGAGGGGGTAATTCACCCCTCCACTTT
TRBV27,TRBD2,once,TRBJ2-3,CASRISGFTDTQYF,TGTGCCAGCAGGATTAGCGGGTTCACAGATACGCAGTATTTT
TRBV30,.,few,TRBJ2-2,CAWNSFTGELFF,TGTGCCTGGAACTCGTTCACCGGGGAGCTGTTTTTT
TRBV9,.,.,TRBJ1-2,CASSVDDAGTGDGYTF,TGTGCCAGCAGCGTAGATGACGCGGGGACCGGGGATGGCTACACCTTC
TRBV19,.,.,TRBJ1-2,CASSGTPGNYGYTF,TGTGCCAGTAGTGGGACACCTGGTAACTATGGCTACACCTTC
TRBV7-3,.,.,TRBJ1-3,CASSKGAGAAGNTIYF,TGTGCCAGCAGCAAAGGGGCGGGGGCGGCAGGAAACACCATATATTTT
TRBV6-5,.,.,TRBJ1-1,CASSPRGYTEAFF,TGTGCCAGCAGTCCCCGAGGGTACACTGAAGCTTTCTTT
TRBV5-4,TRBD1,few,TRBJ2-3,CASSLAIGGGTDTQYF,TGTGCCAGCAGCCTGGCCATAGGGGGCGGCACAGATACGCAGTATTTT
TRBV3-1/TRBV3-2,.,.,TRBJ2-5,CASSQESARAKTQYF,TGTGCCAGCAGCCAAGAGTCTGCCAGGGCGAAGACCCAGTACTTC
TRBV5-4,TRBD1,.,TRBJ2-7,CASSRGQGVYEQYF,TGTGCCAGCAGCCGGGGACAGGGGGTATACGAGCAGTACTTC
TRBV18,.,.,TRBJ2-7,CASSPPERKQYF,TGTGCCAGCTCACCACCCGAGAGGAAGCAGTACTTC
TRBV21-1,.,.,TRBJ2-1,CASSIFSYNEQFF,TGTGCCAGCAGTATTTTTTCCTACAATGAGCAGTTCTTC
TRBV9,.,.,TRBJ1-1,CASSVHGGGTEAFF,TGTGCCAGCAGCGTGCACGGGGGTGGCACTGAAGCTTTCTTT
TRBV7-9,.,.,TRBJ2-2,CASRLTGLTRGNTGELFF,TGTGCCAGCAGGCTTACGGGCCTTACTCGGGGGAACACCGGGGAGCTGTTTTTT
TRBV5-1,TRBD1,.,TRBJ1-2,CASSLGSGGGRYTF,TGCGCCAGCAGCTTGGGATCAGGGGGCGGTCGCTACACCTTC
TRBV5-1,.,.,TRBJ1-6,CASTGQWNSPLHF,TGCGCCAGCACCGGACAGTGGAATTCACCCCTCCACTTT
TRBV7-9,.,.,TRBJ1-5,CASSFEGRRQPQHF,TGTGCCAGCAGCTTCGAGGGCCGGAGGCAGCCCCAGCATTTT
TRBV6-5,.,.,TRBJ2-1,CASTPDWPPNEQFF,TGTGCCAGCACTCCCGATTGGCCCCCAAATGAGCAGTTCTTC
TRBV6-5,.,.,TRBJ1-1,CASRWGRNTEAFF,TGTGCCAGCAGGTGGGGCAGAAACACTGAAGCTTTCTTT
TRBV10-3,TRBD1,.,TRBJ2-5,CAIRDRGGETQYF,TGTGCCATCCGGGACAGGGGAGGGGAGACCCAGTACTTC
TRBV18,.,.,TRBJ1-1,CASSFIRDTEAFF,TGTGCCAGCTCATTCATCAGGGACACTGAAGCTTTCTTT
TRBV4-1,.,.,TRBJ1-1,CASSDPQQGKTEAFF,TGCGCCAGCAGCGACCCGCAACAGGGAAAGACTGAAGCTTTCTTT
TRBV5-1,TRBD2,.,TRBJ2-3,CASSVAGTSTDTQYF,TGCGCCAGCAGCGTAGCGGGGACATCCACAGATACGCAGTATTTT
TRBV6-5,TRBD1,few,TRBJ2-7,CASSPQGVAYEQYF,TGTGCCAGCAGTCCACAGGGGGTGGCCTACGAGCAGTACTTC
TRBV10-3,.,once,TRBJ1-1,CAISEAQLNTEAFF,TGTGCCATCAGCGAGGCACAGCTGAACACTGAAGCTTTCTTT
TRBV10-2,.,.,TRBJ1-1,CASRGGSRNTEAFF,TGCGCCAGCAGGGGGGGGAGTCGGAACACTGAAGCTTTCTTT
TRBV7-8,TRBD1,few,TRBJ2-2,CASSPRSWGQGTGELFF,TGTGCCAGCAGCCCCCGCTCTTGGGGACAGGGAACCGGGGAGCTGTTTTTT
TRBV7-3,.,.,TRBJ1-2,CASSADSYRYTF,TGTGCCAGCAGCGCGGACAGCTATCGCTACACCTTC
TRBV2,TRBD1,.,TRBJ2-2,CAGRRGQGGGELFF,TGTGCCGGGCGGCGGGGACAGGGAGGCGGGGAGCTGTTTTTT
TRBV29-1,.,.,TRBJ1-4,CSAGGPTHVEKLFF,TGCAGCGCCGGCGGGCCGACTCATGTTGAAAAACTGTTTTTT
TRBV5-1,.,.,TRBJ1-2,CASSIDQVYGYTF,TGCGCCAGCAGCATAGACCAGGTTTATGGCTACACCTTC
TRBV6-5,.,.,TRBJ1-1,CASSYSALLSSTEAFF,TGTGCCAGCAGTTACTCCGCCCTGCTAAGCTCTACTGAAGCTTTCTTT
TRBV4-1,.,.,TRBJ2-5,CASSQEGRVGETQYF,TGCGCCAGCAGCCAAGAAGGCAGGGTAGGAGAGACCCAGTACTTC
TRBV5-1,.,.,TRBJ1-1,CASSAATNTEAFF,TGCGCCAGCAGCGCCGCCACTAACACTGAAGCTTTCTTT
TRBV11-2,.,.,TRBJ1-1,CASALNTEAFF,TGTGCCAGCGCCCTAAACACTGAAGCTTTCTTT
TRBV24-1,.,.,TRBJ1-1,CATRPPGGGGTEAFF,TGTGCCACCAGACCCCCCGGGGGAGGAGGGACTGAAGCTTTCTTT
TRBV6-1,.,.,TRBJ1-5,CASSEAGGTLYNQPQHF,TGTGCCAGCAGTGAAGCCGGGGGGACACTCTACAATCAGCCCCAGCATTTT
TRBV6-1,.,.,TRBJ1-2,CASSDDRLYGYTF,TGTGCCAGCAGTGATGACAGGCTCTATGGCTACACCTTC
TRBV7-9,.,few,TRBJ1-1,CASSLRSTEAFF,TGTGCCAGCAGCTTACGGTCCACTGAAGCTTTCTTT
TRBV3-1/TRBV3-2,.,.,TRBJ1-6,CASSQLKPSSPLHF,TGTGCCAGCAGCCAACTCAAGCCGAGTTCACCCCTCCACTTT
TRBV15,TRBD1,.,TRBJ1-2,CATSRDLKSGGNGYTF,TGTGCCACCAGCAGAGACCTTAAGTCAGGGGGCAATGGCTACACCTTC
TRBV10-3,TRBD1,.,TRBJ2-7,CAIQTGTGTYEQYF,TGTGCCATCCAGACCGGGACAGGGACCTACGAGCAGTACTTC
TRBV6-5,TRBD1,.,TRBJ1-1,CATKTGKIGVTFF,TGTGCCACAAAGACAGGGAAGATCGGTGTGACTTTCTTT
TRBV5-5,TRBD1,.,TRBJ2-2,CASSSDRPTGELFF,TGTGCCAGCAGCTCGGACAGGCCCACCGGGGAGCTGTTTTTT
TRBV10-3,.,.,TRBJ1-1,CAITHKASFSEAFF,TGTGCCATCACGCATAAAGCGAGTTTCTCTGAAGCTTTCTTT